This T cell receptor (beta chain) originates from a study of a mutant IDH1 vaccine in newly diagnosed glioma. Study-level background: The therapy given earlier, which was standard therapy, consisted of radiotherapy, temozolomide, or both, and most of the patients received both.

The CDR3 spans 15 residues. The germline CDR1 and CDR2 sequences are MNHNS and SASEGT. V lost 6 bases, J lost 5 bases, and 10 bases stayed unmatched. Method: immunoSEQ multiplex PCR; TCRdb's copy keeps in-frame clones and lacks some. The sample lists about 98,000 clones; approximately 90% were seen once. Time point reported: baseline, week 1 (first vaccination visit). Treatment given: pre-vaccination baseline after standard-of-care therapy. Concerning this clone itself: The antigen is not known.

Study-level results: Vaccination elicited immune responses in around 93% of patients.

The V gene is TRBV6-1, the J gene TRBJ2-7, with TRBD2 matching 10 bases. The material was PBMCs, obtained from a glioma patient treated with radiotherapy, temozolomide or both. The source is a woman aged 45-59 years with glioma. As DNA, the CDR3 is TGTGCCAGCAGCGGATCTAGCGGGAGTGCGCACGAGCAGTACTTC. Amino acids: CASSGSSGSAHEQYF.